The clone carrying this T cell receptor beta chain was observed a handful of times. As yet, its antigen is unknown. This specimen comes from a study of cytomegalovirus exposure and HLA in healthy donors. General study results and limits: CMV serostatus alone was available as immune exposure information. Within an earlier analysis, most TCR beta V segments proved productive either about 90% or about 30% of the time. Associated with cytomegalovirus, according to the listing, were about 160 TCR beta chains. Reports credit the classifier with highly specific, highly sensitive diagnosis of cytomegalovirus status.

The PCR had 60 Vbeta and 13 Jbeta primers. Method: immunoSEQ multiplex PCR; TCRdb's copy keeps in-frame clones and lacks some. The profile shows 150,000 or so clones, around four fifths of them singletons. The germline gives CDR1 LGHNA, CDR2 YNFKEQ. The CDR3 has 15 residues. The V gene lost 3 bases and the J gene lost 7 bases, with 15 bases spanning the gap. This TCR came from a man between 18 and 29 years old in good health and CMV-seropositive. The rearrangement joins TRBV4-2 to TRBJ2-2; D is possibly TRBD2 (6 bases). Sequencing used PBMCs. The DNA for the CDR3 is TGTGCCAGCAGCCAGGCCCTAACTAGCCTCGGGGAGCTGTTTTTT. Its protein product is CASSQALTSLGELFF.